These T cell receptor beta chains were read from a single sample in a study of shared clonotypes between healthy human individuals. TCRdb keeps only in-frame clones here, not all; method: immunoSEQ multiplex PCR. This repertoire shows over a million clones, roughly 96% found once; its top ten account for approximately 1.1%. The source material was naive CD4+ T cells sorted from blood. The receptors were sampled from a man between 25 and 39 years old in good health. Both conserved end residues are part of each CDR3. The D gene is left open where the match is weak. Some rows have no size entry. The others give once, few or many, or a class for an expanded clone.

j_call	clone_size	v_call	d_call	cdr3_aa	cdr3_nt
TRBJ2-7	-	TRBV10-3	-	CAISEGLQNNYEQYF	TGTGCCATCAGTGAAGGACTGCAGAATAACTACGAGCAGTACTTC
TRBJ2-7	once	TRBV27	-	CASSPGQHYEQYF	TGTGCCAGCAGCCCAGGACAGCACTACGAGCAGTACTTC
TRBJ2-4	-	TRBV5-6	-	CASSPSPGEDIQYF	TGTGCCAGCAGCCCCTCCCCAGGGGAGGACATTCAGTACTTC
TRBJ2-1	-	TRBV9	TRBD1	CASSARDRAYNEQFF	TGTGCCAGCAGCGCCCGGGACAGGGCGTACAATGAGCAGTTCTTC
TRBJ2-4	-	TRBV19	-	CASSPLGTKNIQYF	TGTGCCAGTAGTCCCCTCGGAACCAAAAACATTCAGTACTTC
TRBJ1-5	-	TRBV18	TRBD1	CASSRDRGGVNQPQHF	TGTGCCAGCTCACGGGACAGGGGTGGTGTGAATCAGCCCCAGCATTTT
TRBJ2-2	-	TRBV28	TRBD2	CASLPLPASGRLTGELFF	TGTGCCAGCCTGCCCTTACCCGCTAGCGGGAGACTCACCGGGGAGCTGTTTTTT
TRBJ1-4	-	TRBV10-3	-	CAISEWGSNEKLFF	TGTGCCATCAGTGAGTGGGGGTCTAATGAAAAACTGTTTTTT
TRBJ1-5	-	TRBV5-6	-	CASSLGEFSNQPQHF	TGTGCCAGCAGCTTGGGGGAGTTTAGCAATCAGCCCCAGCATTTT
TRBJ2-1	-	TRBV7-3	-	CASSLVGFSNEQFF	TGTGCCAGCAGCCTGGTGGGGTTTTCAAATGAGCAGTTCTTC